This TCR beta chain emerged from a study of control samples from healthy donors and cancer patients. Trimming pared 8 bases from V and 15 bases from J, leaving 20 bases between. This CDR3 region has 13 residues. CDR1 SNHLY and CDR2 FYNNEI come from the germline V gene. Repertoires were generated with immunoSEQ multiplex PCR, while TCRdb's copy carries only in-frame clones and drops some. Counted here are 76,000 or so clones, roughly 89% occurring once; the ten biggest clones make up about 9.9%. This chain uses TRBV2 with TRBJ1-6; no clear D. The TCR sequence derives from a woman between 45 and 60 years old with colorectal cancer. The sample taken for sequencing was PBMCs. This chain's CDR3 is CASRKEPYTVLHF. The CDR3 bases are TGTGCCAGCCGGAAAGAGCCCTATACGGTCCTCCACTTT.